Shown below are 25 T cell receptor beta chains from a single sample sequenced in a study of blood T cell repertoires in COVID-19. TCRdb's copy holds only in-frame clones and misses some; the assay was immunoSEQ multiplex PCR. The sample holds around 52,000 clones, over 85% seen once. Sequencing was done on a sample of peripheral blood. These receptors were collected from an elderly woman with acute or convalescent COVID-19.

The genes are TRBV18 and TRBJ2-2, with a tentative D call TRBD2 (6 bases). The germline V gene has CDR1 KGHSH and CDR2 LQKENI. The CDR3 is 17 residues long. Trimming took 3 bases from V and 7 from J, leaving 21 bases between them. The CDR3 DNA sequence: TGTGCCAGCTCACCTTCGCCGGGGGAGGCCTCGATCGGGGAGCTGTTTTTT. Residues: CASSPSPGEASIGELFF.

V is TRBV11-3 and J is TRBJ1-1; D is uncertain. V was pared by 1 base and J by 1 base, with 7 bases between. CDR1 SGHNT and CDR2 YENEEA come from the germline V gene. The CDR3 loop spans 14 amino acids. Written as DNA, the CDR3 is TGTGCCAGCAGCTTAGGGCCTCGGAACACTGAAGCTTTCTTT. Amino acid sequence: CASSLGPRNTEAFF.

This chain joins TRBV5-5 and TRBJ1-2, with no clear D. V was clipped by 4 bases and J by 7 bases, with 20 bases between them. Germline loops: CDR1 SGHKS, CDR2 YYEKEE (reference sequence). The CDR3 covers 15 residues. The CDR3 sequence: CASSRNFRATGGYTF. CDR3 bases: TGTGCCAGCAGCCGAAATTTCCGCGCCACGGGTGGCTACACCTTC.

This sequence joins TRBV18 and TRBJ2-1, with a tentative D call TRBD2 (6 bases). The CDR3 contains 15 residues. V was cut by 6 bases and J by 0 bases, with 12 bases left in between. Germline CDR1 reads KGHSH; CDR2 reads LQKENI. CDR3 amino acids: CASSAGPSSYNEQFF. CDR3 DNA sequence: TGTGCCAGCTCCGCGGGGCCCTCCTCCTACAATGAGCAGTTCTTC.

This clone was recorded only once. V is TRBV6-5 and J is TRBJ2-7, with D possibly matching TRBD1 (6 bases). Germline V lookup: CDR1 MNHEY, CDR2 SVGAGI. There are 14 residues in the CDR3. Trimming removed 5 bases at V and 2 bases at J, with 13 bases between. CDR3 DNA sequence: TGTGCCAGCAGTACCCGGACAGCTCCCTACGAGCAGTACGTC. It is translated as CASSTRTAPYEQYV.

This chain connects TRBV10-2 to TRBJ2-7, with 8 nucleotides matching TRBD1. V shed 0 bases and J 1 base; nucleotides not matched to a gene: 11. Germline V gives CDR1 WSHSY, CDR2 SAAADI. This CDR3 is 18 amino acids long. This CDR3 reads CASSESRAGGIRSYEQYF. The CDR3 DNA reads TGCGCCAGCAGTGAGTCGAGGGCAGGGGGCATTAGGTCCTACGAGCAGTACTTC.

The V call is TRBV19, the J call TRBJ1-2; 8 bases agree with TRBD1. This CDR3 contains 13 residues. J lost 4 bases, V lost 4 bases, and 2 bases had no gene match. Germline V gene lookup returns CDR1 LNHDA and CDR2 SQIVND (reference sequence). CDR3: CASSTGQGYGYTF. The CDR3 DNA follows: TGTGCCAGTAGTACCGGACAGGGCTATGGCTACACCTTC.

This chain connects TRBV19 to TRBJ1-3, with a weak D call TRBD1 (6 bases). Per germline, CDR1 LNHDA and CDR2 SQIVND (reference sequence). There are 15 residues in the CDR3. V lost 4 bases and J 0 bases, leaving 10 bases between the germline ends. The CDR3 sequence: CASSKDRTSGNTIYF. The CDR3 DNA follows: TGTGCCAGTAGTAAGGACAGAACCTCTGGAAACACCATATATTTT.

V is TRBV2 and J is TRBJ1-2, with D perhaps matching TRBD1 (6 bases). Trimming took 2 bases from V and 5 from J, leaving 6 bases between them. Germline assignment: CDR1 SNHLY and CDR2 FYNNEI. The CDR3 extends over 12 amino acids. In DNA, the CDR3 is TGTGCCAGCAGTGAAACAGGGTATGGCTACACCTTC. Protein: CASSETGYGYTF.

In DNA, the CDR3 is TGTGCCAGTAGCTTTAGCGGGGGGGAGCAGTTCTTC. This encodes CASSFSGGEQFF. The rearrangement links TRBV19 to TRBJ2-1, with TRBD2 identical over 10 bases. Germline-derived CDR1 and CDR2 are LNHDA and SQIVND (reference sequence). After removal of 6 bases from V and 10 bases from J, the junction contained 3 bases not matched to a gene. The CDR3 length is 12 residues.

The J gene is TRBJ2-5, the V gene TRBV5-8; 11 bases line up with TRBD1. V was clipped by 3 bases and J by 4 bases; unmatched bases: 5. The germline V gene has CDR1 SGHTS and CDR2 YDEGEE. The CDR3 is 15 amino acids. The CDR3 region is CASSWTGGVGETQYF. The CDR3 region has the DNA TGTGCCAGCAGCTGGACAGGGGGCGTCGGAGAGACCCAGTACTTC.

A few counts support this clone. The chain links TRBV29-1 to TRBJ1-1, with no clear D. With 3 bases removed from V and 8 bases from J, the gap between germline ends came to 7 bases. Germline V lookup: CDR1 SQVTM, CDR2 ANQGSEA. CDR3 size: 10 residues. The CDR3 DNA follows: TGCAGCGTTGATGGAGCGGAAGCTTTCTTT. Its protein is CSVDGAEAFF. Together with reference TRBV29-1 and TRBJ1-1, the CDR3 gives the full variable domain: SAVISQKPSRDICQRGTSLTIQCQVDSQVTMMFWYRQQPGQSLTLIATANQGSEATYESGFVIDKFPISRPNLTFSTLTVSNMSPEDSSIYLCSVDGAEAFFGQGTRLTVV.

This chain connects TRBV29-1 to TRBJ2-3; D is uncertain. This CDR3 is 13 amino acids long. The germline gives CDR1 SQVTM, CDR2 ANQGSEA. V lost 1 base and J lost 6, with 11 bases in between. This CDR3 reads CSVEVRAGDTQYF. CDR3 nucleotides: TGCAGCGTTGAAGTGCGTGCCGGGGATACGCAGTATTTT.

The J gene is TRBJ1-1, the V gene TRBV6-1; 8 positions match TRBD1. J gave up 6 bases and V 1 base, and 13 bases lay outside the gene matches. The CDR3 has 17 residues. CDR1 is MNHNS and CDR2 is SASEGT in the germline V gene. The CDR3 here is CASSEVRARQGHPEAFF. CDR3 DNA sequence: TGTGCCAGCAGTGAAGTGCGGGCAAGACAGGGGCATCCTGAAGCTTTCTTT.

The chain employs TRBV6-1 and TRBJ2-7; 11 bases fit TRBD2. Germline values: CDR1 MNHNS, CDR2 SASEGT. The J segment lost 2 bases and the V segment lost 1 base, leaving 4 bases of the junction unmatched. This CDR3 has 16 amino acids. As DNA, the CDR3 is TGTGCCAGCAGTGAAGATAGCGGGGGGGCCCCCTACGAGCAGTACGTC. It specifies CASSEDSGGAPYEQYV.

CDR3 in amino acids: CASSLGGITGTGVTYEQYF. Written as DNA, the CDR3 is TGTGCCAGCAGCTTAGGCGGAATAACCGGGACAGGGGTCACCTACGAGCAGTACTTC. The chain couples TRBV7-9 to TRBJ2-7; 10 positions agree with TRBD1. Germline V gene data show CDR1 as SEHNR and CDR2 as FQNEAQ (reference sequence). The CDR3 is made up of 19 amino acids. Trimming at V came to 1 base and at J to 2 bases, leaving 14 bases not matched to a gene.

V usage is TRBV5-1 and J usage is TRBJ1-1, with 10 nucleotides matching TRBD1. The CDR3 spans 13 residues. The V and J ends lost 7 bases and 4 bases, in that order; junction bases with no gene match: 4. Germline-derived CDR1 and CDR2 are SGHRS and YFSETQ. The CDR3 DNA reads TGCGCCAGCGGACAGGGGGGAAGCACTGAAGCTTTCTTT. This gives the protein CASGQGGSTEAFF.

CDR3 in DNA: TGTGCCAGCTCTACCCGGGACAGGGGTATCGGGGAGCTGTTTTTT. Encoded protein: CASSTRDRGIGELFF. The rearrangement uses TRBV18 and TRBJ2-2; 10 positions match TRBD1. The CDR3 extends over 15 amino acids. The V gene's germline CDR1 is KGHSH and CDR2 LQKENI. The junction had 8 bases not matched to a gene; V was cut back by 6 bases and J by 7 bases.

Only one count was recorded for this clone. The J gene is TRBJ1-2, the V gene TRBV3-1 (or the pseudogene TRBV3-2); perhaps TRBD1 as D (6 bases). The V and J ends lost 1 base and 7 bases respectively, with 13 bases between them. Looked up from germline, CDR1 is LGHDT and CDR2 is YNNKEL (reference sequence). The CDR3 runs 14 residues. The CDR3 DNA is TGTGCCAGCAGCCAAGGCGCGGGGGCTGGTGGCTACACCTTC. This sequence encodes CASSQGAGAGGYTF.

The chain links TRBV6-1 to TRBJ2-1; no reliable D call. Germline V gene data show CDR1 as MNHNS and CDR2 as SASEGT. Trimming removed 0 bases from V and 2 bases from J, with 17 bases in between. This CDR3 contains 18 residues. Written as DNA, the CDR3 is TGTGCCAGCAGTGAAGCAACAACTACCCCAACGGCCTACAATGAGCAGTTCTTC. Its protein product is CASSEATTTPTAYNEQFF.

This clone showed up just once. The chain joins TRBV28 to TRBJ1-3, with 7 bases lining up with TRBD1. J lost 4 bases, V lost 10 bases, and 16 bases had no gene match. This CDR3 comprises 16 residues. From germline, CDR1 is MDHEN and CDR2 SYDVKM. Written as DNA, the CDR3 is TGTGCCACCCGCCGGGCGGGACAGATAAGAGGAAACACCATATATTTT. Translated, it gives CATRRAGQIRGNTIYF.

The chain employs TRBV29-1 and TRBJ1-2, with 10 bases that match TRBD1. V was clipped by 5 bases and J by 2 bases; unmatched bases: 11. CDR1 and CDR2 (germline): SQVTM, ANQGSEA. CDR3 length: 16 amino acids. The CDR3 here is CSVLDTDRGLNYGYTF. Here the CDR3 DNA reads TGCAGCGTTCTGGACACTGACAGGGGGCTAAACTATGGCTACACCTTC.

This chain uses TRBV11-2 with TRBJ2-7; 8 bases line up with TRBD2. V gave up 0 bases and J gave up 6 bases; unmatched junction bases: 4. Germline lookup yields CDR1 SGHAT and CDR2 FQNNGV. The CDR3 runs 14 residues. For the CDR3, the DNA is TGTGCCAGCAGCTTAGATGTTGCGGGGGGCGAGCAGTACGTC. It encodes CASSLDVAGGEQYV.

The chain combines TRBV6-2 or TRBV6-3 with TRBJ1-2; D might be TRBD1 (6 bases). V dropped 5 bases and J dropped 7 bases, with 11 bases sitting between them. CDR1 and CDR2 (germline): MNHEY, SVGEGT. This CDR3 contains 12 residues. In DNA form, the CDR3 reads TGTGCCAGCAGTAGGACAGATCGTGGCTACACCTTC. Its translation is CASSRTDRGYTF.

This sequence joins TRBV27 and TRBJ1-6, with 9 bases matching TRBD1. The CDR3 has 15 amino acids. V shed 8 bases, J shed 9 bases, and the junction held 11 bases outside the gene matches. Per the germline V gene, CDR1 is MNHEY and CDR2 is SMNVEV (reference sequence). The CDR3 spells CASRGQGPSGSPLHF. The CDR3 DNA reads TGTGCCAGCCGGGGACAGGGACCTTCGGGTTCACCCCTCCACTTT.